One and the same sample provided the 15 T cell receptor beta chains below, sequenced in a study of Graves' ophthalmopathy and Graves' hyperthyroidism. RNA transcripts were the source from which TCR beta CDR3 regions were amplified. After a first-round RT-PCR with HTBI primers, a second-round multiplex PCR was run. MiXCR, applied by TCRdb to the multiplex PCR reads, yields one record per CDR3 protein. The sample records hundreds of thousands of distinct CDR3 sequences, about 24% being singletons. The material sequenced was peripheral blood. The source of these receptors is a woman younger than 30 with stable Graves' hyperthyroidism. Some clones in this sample may be carry-over from other donors' samples.

The chain has TRBV28 and TRBJ2-2, with 8 bases aligning to TRBD2. Germline V gene lookup returns CDR1 MDHEN and CDR2 SYDVKM. The CDR3 sequence is 16 residues long. With V trimmed by 4 bases and J by 4 bases, 8 bases remained unmatched. CDR3 DNA: TGTGCCAGCAGTTCAGGAGCGGGAGTAATCACCGGGGAGCTGTTTTTT. Residues: CASSSGAGVITGELFF.

This sequence joins TRBV28 and TRBJ1-5, with unresolved D. The V and J ends lost 2 bases and 5 bases respectively, with 7 bases between them. Looked up from germline, CDR1 is MDHEN and CDR2 is SYDVKM. The CDR3 sequence is 13 residues long. CDR3 DNA: TGTGCCAGCAGTTTACCCCTTCATCAGCCCCAGCATTTT. Amino acid sequence: CASSLPLHQPQHF.

V is TRBV5-4 and J is TRBJ1-1, with no clear D. The CDR3 extends over 14 amino acids. Germline V lookup: CDR1 SGHNT, CDR2 YYREEE (reference sequence). Trimming removed 6 bases at V and 6 bases at J, with 18 bases between. Here the CDR3 DNA reads TGTGCCAGCACCCGTTTTGAGGGTGTGGCTGAAGCTTTCTTT. It translates to CASTRFEGVAEAFF.

The rearrangement links TRBV3-1 to TRBJ1-2, with D tentatively TRBD1 (6 bases). The CDR3 runs to 12 residues. Germline values: CDR1 LGHDT, CDR2 YNNKEL (reference sequence). Trimming left V 4 bases short and J 6 bases short, with 9 bases between. The CDR3: CASSPRGHGYTF. The CDR3, as DNA: TGTGCCAGCAGCCCCAGGGGACATGGCTACACCTTC.

This clonotype was seen repeatedly, ten times or more. The rearrangement joins TRBV7-2 to TRBJ2-5; TRBD2 matches at 9 bases. Germline loops: CDR1 SGHTA, CDR2 FQGNSA. After removal of 5 bases from V and 1 base from J, the junction contained 11 bases not matched to a gene. The CDR3 is made up of 17 amino acids. The CDR3 protein is CASSPRWASGAQETQYF. DNA for the CDR3: TGTGCCAGCAGCCCGCGGTGGGCTAGCGGGGCCCAAGAGACCCAGTACTTC.

This clonotype was recorded at least ten times. The V call is TRBV5-1, the J call TRBJ1-5; D remains unclear. Germline V gene sequence: CDR1 SGHRS, CDR2 YFSETQ. With 0 bases removed from V and 4 bases from J, the gap between germline ends came to 8 bases. The length of the CDR3 is 14 residues. Here the CDR3 DNA reads TGCGCCAGCAGCTTGGAAGGATTGAATCAGCCCCAGCATTTT. This codes for CASSLEGLNQPQHF.

This clonotype has more than one count but fewer than ten. J is TRBJ2-5 and V is TRBV5-6, with TRBD1 matching 11 bases. The CDR3 covers 18 residues. Losses at the gene ends were 1 base for V and 2 bases for J; bases not matched to a gene: 10. Germline CDR1 and CDR2: SGHDT and YYEEEE. The CDR3 reads CASSLRSTGTGGQETQYF. CDR3 nucleotides: TGTGCCAGCAGCTTGCGTTCGACCGGGACAGGGGGACAAGAGACCCAGTACTTC.

There are many counts of this clonotype. CDR3 loop: CASSKTGYNSPLHF. CDR3 DNA sequence: TGTGCCAGCAGTAAGACAGGTTATAATTCACCCCTCCACTTT. The V gene is TRBV6-1, the J gene TRBJ1-6; weak D call: TRBD1 (6 bases). V lost 5 bases and J lost 4, with 9 bases in between. Germline V gives CDR1 MNHNS, CDR2 SASEGT. This CDR3 is built from 14 residues.

This clonotype was detected a few times. V is TRBV12-3 or TRBV12-4 and J is TRBJ1-5; perhaps TRBD1 as D (6 bases). The CDR3 has 15 residues. V was clipped by 2 bases and J by 3 bases, with 11 bases between them. Here the CDR3 DNA reads TGTGCCAGCAGTTTATTGGACAGCTTCAATCAGCCCCAGCATTTT. This codes for CASSLLDSFNQPQHF.

This clonotype appeared many times. This sequence joins TRBV6-5 and TRBJ1-6; D gene uncertain. V was clipped by 0 bases and J by 6 bases, with 9 bases between them. This CDR3 is built from 15 residues. The germline V gene has CDR1 MNHEY and CDR2 SVGAGI. CDR3 DNA: TGTGCCAGCAGTTACTCGGAAAGGGTTAATTCACCCCTCCACTTT. Translation: CASSYSERVNSPLHF.

In this sample, this clonotype turned up many times. This chain connects TRBV5-5 to TRBJ2-7, with D tentatively TRBD1 or TRBD2 (6 bases each). Germline V gene lookup returns CDR1 SGHKS and CDR2 YYEKEE (reference sequence). The CDR3 spans 14 residues. Trimming shortened V by 1 base and J by 4 bases, and 12 bases separated the two germline ends. Written as DNA, the CDR3 is TGTGCCAGCAGCTTGAGTCCGGGGGCGTACGAGCAGTACTTC. This encodes CASSLSPGAYEQYF.

This clonotype has a count of ten or more. A read error is possible here, since a much larger clone lies one base away. The rearrangement uses TRBV12-3 or TRBV12-4 and TRBJ1-1, with D perhaps matching TRBD1 (5 bases). This CDR3 is built from 14 residues. Trimming cost V 2 bases and J 1 base, with 8 bases left between them. CDR3 in DNA: TGTGCCAGCAGTTTATGGCAGGGGAACACTGAAGCTTTCTTT. Residues: CASSLWQGNTEAFF.

This clonotype showed up many times. The chain links TRBV15 to TRBJ2-7; 13 nucleotides agree with TRBD2. The CDR3 spans 16 residues. Germline CDR1 reads LNHNV; CDR2 reads YYDKDF (reference sequence). Trimming cost V 5 bases and J 2 bases; bases outside gene matches: 6. CDR3 sequence: CATSGLGLAGPYEQYF. CDR3 sequence (DNA): TGTGCCACCAGCGGACTGGGACTAGCGGGACCCTACGAGCAGTACTTC. The full variable domain, completed using reference TRBV15 and TRBJ2-7, is DAMVIQNPRYQVTQFGKPVTLSCSQTLNHNVMYWYQQKSSQAPKLLFHYYDKDFNNEADTPDNFQSRRPNTSFCFLDIRSPGLGDTAMYLCATSGLGLAGPYEQYFGPGTRLTVT.

The chain employs TRBV6-5 and TRBJ2-5; TRBD2 is a possible D gene (6 bases). CDR3 length equals 14 residues. V lost 2 bases to trimming and J lost 4 bases, with 11 bases between them. Germline lookup yields CDR1 MNHEY and CDR2 SVGAGI. CDR3 sequence: CASSYRVGGETQYF. The CDR3 nucleotides read TGTGCCAGCAGTTACAGAGTGGGGGGAGAGACCCAGTACTTC.

Ten or more counts support this clonotype. The V and J genes are TRBV20-1 and TRBJ1-2; D is unclear. The CDR3 is 15 amino acids. Looked up from germline, CDR1 is DFQATT and CDR2 is SNEGSKA (reference sequence). V shed 6 bases and J shed 4 bases, with 21 bases lying between them. CDR3 in DNA: TGCAGTGCGGAGCCCGCCATGGCCTCCTTCTATGGCTACACCTTC. Amino acids: CSAEPAMASFYGYTF.